This T cell receptor beta chain was identified in a study of blood T cells in healthy people across ages. About this clonotype itself: Its specificity is not known.

Study-level results: Relative to aged donors, long-lived donors carried more naive CD4+ cells and displayed higher diversity. Roughly linear age-related decline in beta diversity appeared, significant by age about 37.

Sample-barcoded 5' priming and a J-beta primer mix drove a second PCR of roughly 6 to 12 cycles. Via MiXCR, TCRdb re-called the 5' RACE reads, giving one row per CDR3 protein. The repertoire has hundreds of thousands of distinct CDR3 sequences, less than 25% of them found once; the top ten carry 7.5% to 9%. The CDR3 covers 15 residues. V lost 2 bases, J lost 2 bases, and 9 bases lay in between. The same sample was also used in a study of T cells of mothers and their children. As reported in that work: Each donor was one of three healthy Caucasian mothers or one of their six children. Not a single persistent microchimeric T cell clone was detected.

The source of this sequence is a boy aged 5-17 years in good health. Material for sequencing was blood. V usage is TRBV12-3 or TRBV12-4 and J usage is TRBJ2-2; no clear D gene. CDR3 bases: TGTGCCAGCAGTTTATCTCAGCGTAACACCGGGGAGCTGTTTTTT. Translation gives CASSLSQRNTGELFF.